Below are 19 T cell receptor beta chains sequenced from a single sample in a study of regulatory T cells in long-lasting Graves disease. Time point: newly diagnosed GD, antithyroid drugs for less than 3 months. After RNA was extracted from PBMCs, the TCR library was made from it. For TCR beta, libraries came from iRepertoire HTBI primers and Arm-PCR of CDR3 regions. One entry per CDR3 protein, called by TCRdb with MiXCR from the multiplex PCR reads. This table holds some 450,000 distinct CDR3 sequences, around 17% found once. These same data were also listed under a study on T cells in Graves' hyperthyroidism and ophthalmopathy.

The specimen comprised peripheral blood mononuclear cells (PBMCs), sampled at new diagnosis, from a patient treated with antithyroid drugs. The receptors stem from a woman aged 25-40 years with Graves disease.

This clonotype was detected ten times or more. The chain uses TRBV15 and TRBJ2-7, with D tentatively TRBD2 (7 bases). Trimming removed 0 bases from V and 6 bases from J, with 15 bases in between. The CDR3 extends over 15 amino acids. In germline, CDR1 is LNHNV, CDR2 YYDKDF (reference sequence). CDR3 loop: CATSRDTVGGGEQYF. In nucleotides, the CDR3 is TGTGCCACCAGCAGAGATACCGTAGGGGGGGGCGAGCAGTACTTC.

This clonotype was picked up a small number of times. The CDR3 DNA reads TGTGCCAGCAGCTTGGGGACAGGGGGCGTGGGAGACACCATATATTTT. Protein product: CASSLGTGGVGDTIYF. The rearrangement joins TRBV5-6 to TRBJ1-3, with 11 bases aligning to TRBD1. Germline V gene data show CDR1 as SGHDT and CDR2 as YYEEEE. This CDR3 region has 16 residues. V lost 0 bases to trimming and J lost 8 bases; unmatched junction nucleotides: 7.

The DNA of the CDR3 is TGCAGCGTTGAAGGACGCAGGCAAGAGACCCAGTACTTC. Translation gives CSVEGRRQETQYF. The chain employs TRBV29-1 and TRBJ2-5; D unresolved. Trimming stripped 1 base from V and 2 bases from J, with 8 bases between. Germline V lookup: CDR1 SQVTM, CDR2 ANQGSEA. The CDR3 spans 13 residues.

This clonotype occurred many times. The CDR3 region is CSAIRTSWTNEQFF. The CDR3 DNA follows: TGCAGTGCTATCCGGACTAGCTGGACCAATGAGCAGTTCTTC. The chain links TRBV20-1 to TRBJ2-1; TRBD2 matches 8 bases. CDR3 length: 14 residues. Germline trimming cut 4 bases from V and 6 bases from J; bases unmatched to any gene: 8. Germline V lookup: CDR1 DFQATT, CDR2 SNEGSKA (reference sequence).

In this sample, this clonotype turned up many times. The DNA for the CDR3 is TGCAGTGCCTGGGACAGGGGAAGGCCCCAGCATTTT. This codes for CSAWDRGRPQHF. The rearrangement uses TRBV20-1 and TRBJ1-5, with 10 bases lining up with TRBD1. Losses at the gene ends were 6 bases for V and 9 bases for J; bases not matched to a gene: 5. This CDR3 contains 12 residues. Germline V CDR1 and CDR2: DFQATT, SNEGSKA (reference sequence).

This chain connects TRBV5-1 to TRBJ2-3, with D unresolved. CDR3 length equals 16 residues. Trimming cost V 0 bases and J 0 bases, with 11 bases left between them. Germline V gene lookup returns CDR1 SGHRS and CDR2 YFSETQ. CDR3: CASSLAPLPSTDTQYF. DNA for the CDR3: TGCGCCAGCAGCTTGGCACCCTTACCTAGCACAGATACGCAGTATTTT. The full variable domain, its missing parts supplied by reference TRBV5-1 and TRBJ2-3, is KAGVTQTPRYLIKTRGQQVTLSCSPISGHRSVSWYQQTPGQGLQFLFEYFSETQRNKGNFPGRFSGRQFSNSRSEMNVSTLELGDSALYLCASSLAPLPSTDTQYFGPGTRLTVL.

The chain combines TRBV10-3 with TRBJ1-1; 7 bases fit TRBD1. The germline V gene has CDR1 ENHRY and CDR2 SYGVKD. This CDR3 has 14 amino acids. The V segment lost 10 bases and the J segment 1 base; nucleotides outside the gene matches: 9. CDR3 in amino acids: CATDTGQTNTEAFF. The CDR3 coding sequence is TGTGCCACGGACACGGGACAGACGAACACTGAAGCTTTCTTT.

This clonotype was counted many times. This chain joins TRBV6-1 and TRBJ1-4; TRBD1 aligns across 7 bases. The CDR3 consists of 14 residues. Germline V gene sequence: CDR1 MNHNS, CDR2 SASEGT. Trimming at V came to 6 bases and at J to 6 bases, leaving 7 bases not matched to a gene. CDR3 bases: TGTGCCAGCAGACAGGGAGGGGGCGATGAAAAACTGTTTTTT. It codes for CASRQGGGDEKLFF.

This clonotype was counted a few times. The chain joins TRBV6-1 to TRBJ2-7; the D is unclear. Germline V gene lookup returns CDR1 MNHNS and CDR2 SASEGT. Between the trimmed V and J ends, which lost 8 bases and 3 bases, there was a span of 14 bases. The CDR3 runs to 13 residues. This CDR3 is CASLRVGNYEQYF. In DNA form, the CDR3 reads TGTGCCAGCTTAAGGGTGGGAAACTACGAGCAGTACTTC.

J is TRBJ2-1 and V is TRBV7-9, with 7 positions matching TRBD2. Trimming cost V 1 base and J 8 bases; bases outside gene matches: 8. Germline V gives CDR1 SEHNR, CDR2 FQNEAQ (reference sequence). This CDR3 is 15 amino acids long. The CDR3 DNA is TGTGCCAGCAGCTTAGAGGCGGGAGTTGGTTATGAGCAGTTCTTC. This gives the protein CASSLEAGVGYEQFF. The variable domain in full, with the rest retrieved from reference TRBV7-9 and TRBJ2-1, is DTGVSQNPRHKITKRGQNVTFRCDPISEHNRLYWYRQTLGQGPEFLTYFQNEAQLEKSRLLSDRFSAERPKGSFSTLEIQRTEQGDSAMYLCASSLEAGVGYEQFFGPGTRLTVL.

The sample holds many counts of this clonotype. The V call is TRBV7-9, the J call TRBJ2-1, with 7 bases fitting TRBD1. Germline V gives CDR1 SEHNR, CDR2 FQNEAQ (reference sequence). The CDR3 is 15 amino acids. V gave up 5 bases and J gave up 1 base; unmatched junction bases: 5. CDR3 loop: CASSHRGFSYNEQFF. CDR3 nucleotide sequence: TGTGCCAGCAGCCACAGGGGTTTTTCCTACAATGAGCAGTTCTTC.

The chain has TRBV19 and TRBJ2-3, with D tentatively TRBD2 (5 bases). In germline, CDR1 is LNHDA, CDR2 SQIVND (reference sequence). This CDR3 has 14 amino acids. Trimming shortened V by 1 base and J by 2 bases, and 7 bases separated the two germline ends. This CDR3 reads CASSIGLNTDTQYF. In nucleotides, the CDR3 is TGTGCCAGTAGTATAGGACTAAACACAGATACGCAGTATTTT.

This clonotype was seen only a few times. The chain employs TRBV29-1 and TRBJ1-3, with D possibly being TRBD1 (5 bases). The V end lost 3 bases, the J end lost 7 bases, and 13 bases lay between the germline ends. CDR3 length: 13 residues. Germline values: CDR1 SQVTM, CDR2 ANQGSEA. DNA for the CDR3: TGCAGCGTTGATGGAGGGGATGTTAACACCATATATTTT. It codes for CSVDGGDVNTIYF.

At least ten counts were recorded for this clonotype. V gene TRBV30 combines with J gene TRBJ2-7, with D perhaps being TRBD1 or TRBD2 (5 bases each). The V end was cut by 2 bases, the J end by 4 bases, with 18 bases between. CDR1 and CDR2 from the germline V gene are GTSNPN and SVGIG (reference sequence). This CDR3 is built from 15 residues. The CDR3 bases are TGTGCCTGGAGTTCTACAGCCCCGGGGCCTTACGAGCAGTACTTC. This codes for CAWSSTAPGPYEQYF.

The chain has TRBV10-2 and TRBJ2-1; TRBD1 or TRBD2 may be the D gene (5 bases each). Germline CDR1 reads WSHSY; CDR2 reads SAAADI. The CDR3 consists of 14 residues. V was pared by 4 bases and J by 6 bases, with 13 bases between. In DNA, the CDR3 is TGCGCCAGCAGTGGGGACGGACTTGGCAATGAGCAGTTCTTC. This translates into CASSGDGLGNEQFF.

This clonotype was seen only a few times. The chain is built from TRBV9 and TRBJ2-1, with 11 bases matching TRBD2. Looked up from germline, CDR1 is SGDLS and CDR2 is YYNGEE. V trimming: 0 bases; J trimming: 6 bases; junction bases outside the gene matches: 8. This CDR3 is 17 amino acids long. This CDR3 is CASSVAGGLAVPNEQFF. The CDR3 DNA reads TGTGCCAGCAGCGTAGCGGGGGGACTAGCGGTCCCCAATGAGCAGTTCTTC. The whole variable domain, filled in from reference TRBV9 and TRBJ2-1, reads DSGVTQTPKHLITATGQRVTLRCSPRSGDLSVYWYQQSLDQGLQFLIQYYNGEERAKGNILERFSAQQFPDLHSELNLSSLELGDSALYFCASSVAGGLAVPNEQFFGPGTRLTVL.

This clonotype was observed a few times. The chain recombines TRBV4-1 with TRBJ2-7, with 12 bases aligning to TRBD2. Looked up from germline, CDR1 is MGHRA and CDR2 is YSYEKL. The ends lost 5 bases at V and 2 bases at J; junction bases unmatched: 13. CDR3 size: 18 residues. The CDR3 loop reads CASSKVGLAGKDTYEQYF. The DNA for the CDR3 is TGCGCCAGCAGCAAAGTTGGACTAGCGGGAAAGGATACCTACGAGCAGTACTTC.

The chain's CDR3 is CASRPQGARVNQPQHF. CDR3 nucleotides: TGTGCCAGCAGACCTCAGGGGGCCCGGGTAAATCAGCCCCAGCATTTT. The chain uses TRBV6-1 and TRBJ1-5, with TRBD1 matching 8 bases. The CDR3 contains 16 residues. CDR1 and CDR2 (germline): MNHNS, SASEGT. Trimming at V came to 6 bases and at J to 4 bases, leaving 11 bases not matched to a gene.

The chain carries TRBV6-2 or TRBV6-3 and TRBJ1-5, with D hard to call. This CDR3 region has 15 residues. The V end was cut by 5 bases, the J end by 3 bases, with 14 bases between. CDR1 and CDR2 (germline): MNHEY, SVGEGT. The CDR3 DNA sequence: TGTGCCAGCAGTGAGCCGGGATTCCACAATCAGCCCCAGCATTTT. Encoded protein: CASSEPGFHNQPQHF.